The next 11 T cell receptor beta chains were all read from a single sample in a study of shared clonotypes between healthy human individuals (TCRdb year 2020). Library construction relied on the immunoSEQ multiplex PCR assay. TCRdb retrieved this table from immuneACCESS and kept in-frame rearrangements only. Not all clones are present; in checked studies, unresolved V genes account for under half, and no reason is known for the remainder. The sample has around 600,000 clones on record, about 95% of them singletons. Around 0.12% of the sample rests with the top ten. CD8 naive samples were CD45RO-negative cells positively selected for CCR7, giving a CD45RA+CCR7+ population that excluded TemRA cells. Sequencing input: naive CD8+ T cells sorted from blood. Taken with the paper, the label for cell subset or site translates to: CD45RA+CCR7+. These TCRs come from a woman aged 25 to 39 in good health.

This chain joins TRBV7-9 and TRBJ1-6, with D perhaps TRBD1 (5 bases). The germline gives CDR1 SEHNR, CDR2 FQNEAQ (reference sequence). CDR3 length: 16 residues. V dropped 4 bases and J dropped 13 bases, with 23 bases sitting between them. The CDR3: CASSSPREGPAFPLHF. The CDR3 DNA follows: TGTGCCAGCAGCTCCCCTAGGGAGGGACCAGCATTTCCCCTCCACTTT.

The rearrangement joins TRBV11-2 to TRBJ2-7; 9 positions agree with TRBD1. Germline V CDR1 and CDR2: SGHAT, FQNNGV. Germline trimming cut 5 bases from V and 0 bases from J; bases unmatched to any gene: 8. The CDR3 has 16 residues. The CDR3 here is CASSPRTGESSYEQYF. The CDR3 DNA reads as TGTGCCAGCAGCCCCAGGACAGGGGAGAGCTCCTACGAGCAGTACTTC.

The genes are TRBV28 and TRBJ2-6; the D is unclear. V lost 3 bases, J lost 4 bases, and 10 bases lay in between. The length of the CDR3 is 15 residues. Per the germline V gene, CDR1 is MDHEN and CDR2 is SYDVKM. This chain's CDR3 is CASSLGLRGANVLTF. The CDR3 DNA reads TGTGCCAGCAGTTTGGGTCTTCGGGGGGCCAACGTCCTGACTTTC.

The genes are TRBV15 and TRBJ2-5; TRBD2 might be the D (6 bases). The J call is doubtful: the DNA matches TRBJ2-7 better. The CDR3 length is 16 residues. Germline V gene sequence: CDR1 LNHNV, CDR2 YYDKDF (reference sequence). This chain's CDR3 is CATSRDRAGASYEQYF. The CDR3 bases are TGTGCCACCAGCAGAGATCGAGCGGGCGCATCCTACGAGCAGTACTTC.

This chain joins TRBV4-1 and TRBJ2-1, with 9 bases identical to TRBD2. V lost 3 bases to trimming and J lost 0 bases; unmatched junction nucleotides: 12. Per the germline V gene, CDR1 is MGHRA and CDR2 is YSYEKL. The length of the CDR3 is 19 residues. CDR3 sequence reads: CASSHPGSAGGSSYNEQFF. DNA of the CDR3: TGCGCCAGCAGCCACCCTGGGAGCGCGGGAGGGAGCTCCTACAATGAGCAGTTCTTC.

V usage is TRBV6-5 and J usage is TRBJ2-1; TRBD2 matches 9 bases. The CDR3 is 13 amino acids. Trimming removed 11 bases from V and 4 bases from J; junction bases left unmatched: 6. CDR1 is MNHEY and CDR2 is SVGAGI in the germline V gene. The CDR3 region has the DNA TGTGCCGCGACTAGCGGTACTTACAATGAGCAGTTCTTC. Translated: CAATSGTYNEQFF.

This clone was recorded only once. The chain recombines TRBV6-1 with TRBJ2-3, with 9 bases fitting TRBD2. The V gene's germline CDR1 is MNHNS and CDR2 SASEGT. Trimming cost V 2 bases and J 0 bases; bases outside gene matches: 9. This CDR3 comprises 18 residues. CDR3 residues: CASSEIPRLAASTDTQYF. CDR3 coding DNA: TGTGCCAGCAGTGAAATCCCTCGACTAGCGGCTAGCACAGATACGCAGTATTTT.

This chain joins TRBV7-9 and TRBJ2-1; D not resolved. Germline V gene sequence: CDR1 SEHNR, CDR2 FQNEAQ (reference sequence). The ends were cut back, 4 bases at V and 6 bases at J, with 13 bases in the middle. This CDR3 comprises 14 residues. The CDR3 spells CASSSIPDSNEQFF. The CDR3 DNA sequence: TGTGCCAGCAGCTCGATACCAGACTCCAATGAGCAGTTCTTC.

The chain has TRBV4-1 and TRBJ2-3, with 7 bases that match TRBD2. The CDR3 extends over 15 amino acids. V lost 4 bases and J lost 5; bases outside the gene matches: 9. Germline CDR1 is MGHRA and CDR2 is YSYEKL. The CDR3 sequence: CASSRWGGRGDTQYF. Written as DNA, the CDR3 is TGCGCCAGCAGCCGTTGGGGGGGAAGAGGAGATACGCAGTATTTT.

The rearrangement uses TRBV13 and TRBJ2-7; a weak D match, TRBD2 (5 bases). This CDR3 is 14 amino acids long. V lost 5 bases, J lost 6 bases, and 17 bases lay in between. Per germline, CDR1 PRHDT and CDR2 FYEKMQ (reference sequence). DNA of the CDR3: TGTGCCAGCAGCGATAGCGTCCCCCGGGGCGAGCAGTACTTC. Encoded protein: CASSDSVPRGEQYF.

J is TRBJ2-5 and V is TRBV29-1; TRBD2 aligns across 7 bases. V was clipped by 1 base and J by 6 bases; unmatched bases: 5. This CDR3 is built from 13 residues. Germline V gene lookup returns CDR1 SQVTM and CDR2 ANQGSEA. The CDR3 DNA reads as TGCAGCGTTGAAGTTGACGGGAGGAAGACCCAGTACTTC. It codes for CSVEVDGRKTQYF.